Included here is one T cell receptor beta chain sequence, with context. The antigen is not known. This entry is derived from a study of Ad26.COV2.S vaccination and SARS-CoV-2 variants. The overall study: The donor was enrolled in the Ad26.COV2.S arm of the COV1001 trial. Donor got 5x10^10 or 1x10^11 viral particles of Ad26.COV2.S. Study observations and caveats: Substantial breadth in spike-specific CD8+ and CD4+ T cell responses was reportedly seen after vaccination. Vaccine recipients surpassed placebo recipients in spike-specific TCR breadth.

Treatment here: 15 to 20 received Ad26.COV2.S at low or high dose, single or two shots; about 5 received placebo; per-sample allocation not given. It was on day 63 after the first vaccine or placebo injection that samples were taken. Clones were sequenced by immunoSEQ multiplex PCR, and TCRdb holds only the in-frame ones, with some missing. The table records about 480,000 clones, around nine tenths of them present only once. Germline V CDR1 and CDR2: SQVTM, ANQGSEA. CDR3 length equals 15 residues. V lost 4 bases, J lost 0 bases, and 15 bases lay in between. The V and J genes are TRBV29-1 and TRBJ1-2; tentatively, D is TRBD1 (6 bases). Here the sequenced sample was peripheral blood, taken in a trial of Ad26.COV2.S vaccine versus placebo. This sequence was found in a person between 18 and 65 years old who received the Ad26.COV2.S COVID-19 vaccine or a placebo. The CDR3 sequence is CSVGARQAANYGYTF. Written as DNA, the CDR3 is TGCAGCGTTGGGGCAAGACAGGCAGCTAACTATGGCTACACCTTC.